The sequence of this TCR beta chain was determined in a study of shared clonotypes between healthy human individuals. Notes on this clone: At one end the junction does not follow the germline gene, possibly because of a read error.

Data came from immunoSEQ multiplex PCR; TCRdb stores just in-frame clones and leaves some out. Of hundreds of thousands of clones listed, 70% to 80% are singletons. Sequencing input: PBMCs. The clonotype comes from a woman in her forties in good health. Some clones in this sample may be carry-over from other donors' samples.

CDR3 coding DNA: TGTGCCAGTAGCGGGGGGGGCAGCACCTACGGGCAGTACTTC. This gives the protein CASSGGGSTYGQYF. The genes are TRBV19 and TRBJ2-7; TRBD2 agrees at 8 bases. The CDR3 loop spans 14 amino acids. Germline-derived CDR1 and CDR2 are LNHDA and SQIVND (reference sequence).